Below, 5 T cell receptor beta chains from the same sample are listed, as sequenced in a study of tumor-infiltrating lymphocytes in glioblastoma multiforme. Multiple V-beta primers and a C-beta primer amplified TCRB from RNA. TCRdb used MiXCR to reprocess the multiplex PCR reads, holding one entry per CDR3 protein. The sample comprises about 11,000 distinct CDR3 sequences, around 68% of which are singletons, and about 43% rests with the top ten. Sequencing was carried out using brain tumor tissue. The receptors shown here come from a male donor with glioblastoma.

In its sample, this clonotype ranks as medium-sized. The chain has TRBV6-1 and TRBJ1-1; D possibly corresponds to TRBD1 (6 bases). The CDR3 consists of 14 residues. Germline V gene lookup returns CDR1 MNHNS and CDR2 SASEGT. V dropped 4 bases and J dropped 1 base, with 10 bases sitting between them. CDR3 residues: CASSVDRSNTEAFF. CDR3 in DNA: TGTGCCAGCAGTGTGGACAGATCGAACACTGAAGCTTTCTTT.

This clonotype was seen only once. This CDR3 fails to terminate in the conserved phenylalanine or tryptophan, so it likely reflects a read error. The V and J genes are TRBV11-2 and TRBJ2-3, with TRBD1 as a possible D gene (5 bases). The CDR3 is 13 amino acids. V lost 1 base, J lost 4 bases, and 6 bases lay in between. The germline gives CDR1 SGHAT, CDR2 FQNNGV. The CDR3 reads CASSLGGSDTQYL. CDR3 in DNA: TGTGCCAGCAGCTTAGGGGGCTCAGATACGCAGTATCTT.

The chain has TRBV11-3 and TRBJ2-7, with D possibly TRBD1 on 5 matching bases. Germline-derived CDR1 and CDR2 are SGHNT and YENEEA. V shed 11 bases and J shed 6 bases, with 20 bases lying between them. The CDR3 runs to 13 residues. CDR3 loop: CADSLSMGCEQYF. The CDR3 nucleotides read TGTGCCGACAGCCTATCCATGGGTTGCGAGCAGTACTTC.

V gene TRBV5-4 combines with J gene TRBJ1-3; D is perhaps TRBD1 (6 bases). Trimming shortened V by 4 bases and J by 0 bases, and 11 bases separated the two germline ends. The CDR3 length is 15 residues. In germline, CDR1 is SGHNT, CDR2 YYREEE (reference sequence). The CDR3 reads CASSQTGGSGNTIYF. The CDR3 DNA is TGTGCCAGCAGCCAGACAGGAGGCTCTGGAAACACCATATATTTT.

This clonotype was observed many times. The chain links TRBV29-1 to TRBJ2-1; TRBD2 agrees at 7 bases. Germline CDR1 is SQVTM and CDR2 is ANQGSEA. The V segment lost 4 bases and the J segment 7 bases; nucleotides outside the gene matches: 7. This CDR3 has 13 residues. The CDR3 region is CSVVLASGNEQFF. CDR3 sequence (DNA): TGCAGCGTTGTACTAGCGTCGGGGAATGAGCAGTTCTTC.